These T cell receptor beta chains were read from a single sample in a study of shared clonotypes between healthy human individuals. The method was immunoSEQ multiplex PCR; TCRdb's version includes in-frame clones alone and lacks a portion of them. The profile shows fewer than 1.8 million clones, approximately 98.5% of them singletons. The sample taken for sequencing was naive CD4+ T cells sorted from blood. Receptors originate from a man aged 25-45 years in good health. CDR3s include the opening cysteine and the closing phenylalanine or tryptophan. The order of the fields is D gene, CDR3 length, V gene, J gene, clone size, CDR3 protein, CDR3 DNA. The D gene is left open where the match is weak. The size field is filled for only some rows; it gives once, few, many or a size class.

-	15	TRBV30	TRBJ1-4	-	CARSAGRATNEKLFF	TGTGCCCGGAGTGCAGGAAGAGCAACTAATGAAAAACTGTTTTTT
TRBD1	13	TRBV12-5	TRBJ2-2	-	CASAGGQGAELFF	TGTGCTAGTGCTGGGGGACAGGGTGCGGAGCTGTTTTTT
-	11	TRBV5-1	TRBJ2-7	-	CASTGLYEQYF	TGCGCCAGCACGGGGCTGTACGAGCAGTACTTC
TRBD2	13	TRBV29-1	TRBJ2-1	once	CSVAGRLSDEQFF	TGCAGCGTTGCCGGGAGGCTCTCGGATGAGCAGTTCTTC
TRBD2	17	TRBV25-1	TRBJ2-1	-	CASSERGTSGSYNEQFF	TGTGCCAGCAGTGAAAGGGGGACTAGCGGCTCCTACAATGAGCAGTTCTTC
TRBD1	15	TRBV2	TRBJ2-5	-	CASTTTGIEGETQYF	TGTGCCAGCACTACGACAGGGATAGAGGGAGAGACCCAGTACTTC
-	14	TRBV9	TRBJ2-1	-	CASSVADSYNEQFF	TGTGCCAGCAGCGTAGCAGACTCCTACAATGAGCAGTTCTTC
-	13	TRBV28	TRBJ2-7	-	CASSSSRGPEQYF	TGTGCCAGCAGTTCCTCCCGAGGACCCGAGCAGTACTTC
-	16	TRBV5-4	TRBJ2-2	-	CASSPGGTPNTGELFF	TGTGCCAGCAGCCCCGGCGGGACTCCGAACACCGGGGAGCTGTTTTTT
-	15	TRBV11-3	TRBJ2-2	-	CASSLVGYSTGELFF	TGTGCCAGCAGCTTAGTGGGCTATTCAACCGGGGAGCTGTTTTTT
-	14	TRBV6-1	TRBJ1-5	-	CASSELGSNQPQHF	TGTGCCAGCAGTGAATTGGGTAGCAATCAGCCCCAGCATTTT
-	13	TRBV4-2	TRBJ1-5	-	CASSQGQDQPQHF	TGTGCCAGCAGCCAAGGGCAGGATCAGCCCCAGCATTTT
-	11	TRBV20-1	TRBJ2-3	-	CSASRTDTQYF	TGCAGTGCTAGTAGAACAGATACACAGTATTTT
TRBD2	16	TRBV5-1	TRBJ2-1	-	CASSLVGSGSYNEQFF	TGCGCCAGCAGCTTGGTTGGTAGCGGGAGCTACAATGAGCAGTTCTTC
-	14	TRBV6-1	TRBJ2-7	-	CASRRKGPSYEQYF	TGTGCCAGCAGGCGCAAGGGCCCCTCCTACGAGCAGTACTTC
-	13	TRBV5-4	TRBJ2-3	-	CASSLGGEYTQYF	TGTGCCAGCAGCTTGGGTGGGGAATATACGCAGTATTTT
-	14	TRBV19	TRBJ2-2	-	CASIGASNTGELFF	TGTGCCAGTATTGGGGCCTCGAACACCGGGGAGCTGTTTTTT
-	12	TRBV18	TRBJ1-1	-	CASSALGTEAFF	TGTGCCAGCTCAGCACTCGGGACTGAAGCTTTCTTT
-	15	TRBV5-1	TRBJ2-2	-	CASSFSQTGTGELFF	TGCGCCAGCAGCTTTTCCCAGACAGGCACCGGGGAGCTGTTTTTT
-	16	TRBV11-2	TRBJ2-6	once	CASSTIRGGGANVLTF	TGTGCCAGCAGCACCATCAGGGGAGGAGGGGCCAACGTCCTGACTTTC
TRBD2	19	TRBV5-1	TRBJ2-3	-	CASSRDLPGLASLGDTQYF	TGCGCCAGCAGTCGGGACCTCCCGGGACTAGCCTCGCTTGGGGATACGCAGTATTTT
-	15	TRBV27	TRBJ2-7	-	CASSFSPLGASEQYF	TGTGCCAGCAGTTTCTCCCCCCTCGGTGCGTCCGAGCAGTACTTC
-	15	TRBV7-2	TRBJ2-1	-	CASSRTPYSYNEQFF	TGTGCCAGCAGCCGGACACCCTACTCCTACAATGAGCAGTTCTTC
-	12	TRBV29-1	TRBJ2-3	-	CSVKGYTDTQYF	TGCAGCGTTAAGGGATACACAGATACGCAGTATTTT
TRBD2	16	TRBV14	TRBJ2-5	-	CASSQGRTSGTETQYF	TGTGCCAGCAGCCAAGGCAGGACTAGCGGGACTGAGACCCAGTACTTC
-	12	TRBV5-1	TRBJ1-1	-	CASSLDATEAFF	TGCGCCAGCAGCTTGGATGCAACTGAAGCTTTCTTT
-	14	TRBV19	TRBJ1-5	-	CASSVDTSNQPQHF	TGTGCCAGTAGTGTGGACACATCCAATCAGCCCCAGCATTTT
TRBD1	17	TRBV7-6	TRBJ1-2	-	CASSLGPGTGGSEGYTF	TGTGCCAGCAGCTTAGGGCCCGGGACAGGGGGCTCGGAAGGCTACACCTTC
TRBD2	15	TRBV25-1	TRBJ2-2	-	CASSGEGRNTGELFF	TGTGCCAGCAGTGGGGAGGGAAGGAACACCGGGGAGCTGTTTTTT
TRBD2	15	TRBV7-9	TRBJ2-7	-	CASSLLAGDPYEQYF	TGTGCCAGCAGCCTATTAGCGGGAGACCCCTACGAGCAGTACTTC
-	15	TRBV5-1	TRBJ1-2	-	CASSLRQAPNDGYTF	TGCGCCAGCAGCTTGAGGCAGGCTCCGAACGATGGCTACACCTTC
TRBD1	17	TRBV11-2	TRBJ2-2	-	CASSPGPGQGRTGELFF	TGTGCCAGCAGCCCAGGGCCCGGACAGGGGCGCACCGGGGAGCTGTTTTTT
TRBD1	16	TRBV10-3	TRBJ2-2	-	CAIRESGTGNTGELFF	TGTGCCATCAGGGAATCCGGGACAGGGAACACCGGGGAGCTGTTTTTT